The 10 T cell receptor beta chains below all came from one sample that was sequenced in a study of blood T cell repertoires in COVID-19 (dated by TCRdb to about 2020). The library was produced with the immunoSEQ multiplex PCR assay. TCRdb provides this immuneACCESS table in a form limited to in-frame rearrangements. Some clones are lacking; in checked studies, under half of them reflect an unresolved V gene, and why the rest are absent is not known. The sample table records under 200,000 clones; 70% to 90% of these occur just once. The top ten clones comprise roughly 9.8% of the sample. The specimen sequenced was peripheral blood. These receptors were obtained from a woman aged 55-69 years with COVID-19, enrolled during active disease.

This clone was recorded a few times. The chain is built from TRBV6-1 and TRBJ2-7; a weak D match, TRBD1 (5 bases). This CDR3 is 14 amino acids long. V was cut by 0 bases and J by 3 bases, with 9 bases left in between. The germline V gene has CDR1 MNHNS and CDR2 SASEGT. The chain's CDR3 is CASSEAQDGYEQYF. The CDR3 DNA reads TGTGCCAGCAGTGAAGCACAGGACGGCTACGAGCAGTACTTC.

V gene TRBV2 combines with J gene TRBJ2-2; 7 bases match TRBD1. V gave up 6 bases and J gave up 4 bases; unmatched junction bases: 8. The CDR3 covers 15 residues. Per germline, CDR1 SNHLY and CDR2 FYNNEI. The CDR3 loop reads CASSLRDSVTGELFF. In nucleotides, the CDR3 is TGTGCCAGCAGCCTCCGGGACAGCGTCACCGGGGAGCTGTTTTTT.

This CDR3 is CASSSGWVNTEAFF. The CDR3 DNA follows: TGTGCCAGCAGCTCGGGGTGGGTGAACACTGAAGCTTTCTTT. The V call is TRBV7-9, the J call TRBJ1-1; D gene uncertain. V was pared by 4 bases and J by 0 bases, with 9 bases between. The CDR3 loop spans 14 amino acids. Germline CDR1 SEHNR, CDR2 FQNEAQ (reference sequence).

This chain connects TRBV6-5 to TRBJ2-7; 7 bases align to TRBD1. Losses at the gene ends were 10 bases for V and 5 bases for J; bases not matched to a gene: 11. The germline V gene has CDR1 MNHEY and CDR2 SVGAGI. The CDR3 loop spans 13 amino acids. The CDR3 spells CATRTGSVHEQYF. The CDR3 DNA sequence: TGTGCCACCCGGACAGGTTCGGTCCACGAGCAGTACTTC.

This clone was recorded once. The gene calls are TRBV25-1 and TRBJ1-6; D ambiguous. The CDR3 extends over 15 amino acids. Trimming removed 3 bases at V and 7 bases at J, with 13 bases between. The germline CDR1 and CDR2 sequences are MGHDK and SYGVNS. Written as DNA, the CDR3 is TGTGCCAGCAGTGACGGCCCAGGCCGAAATTCACCCCTCCACTTT. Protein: CASSDGPGRNSPLHF.

The CDR3 sequence: CASNPQGNSNQPQHF. As DNA, the CDR3 is TGTGCCAGCAACCCACAGGGAAATAGCAATCAGCCCCAGCATTTT. The chain couples TRBV7-2 to TRBJ1-5; tentative D call: TRBD1 (6 bases). Trimming took 7 bases from V and 0 from J, leaving 13 bases between them. The germline V gene encodes CDR1 SGHTA and CDR2 FQGNSA. The CDR3 sequence is 15 residues long.

CDR3 DNA: TGTGCCAGCAGTCCCAACAGGGTTGGCTACACCTTC. Its translation is CASSPNRVGYTF. The gene calls are TRBV28 and TRBJ1-2; maybe TRBD1 (6 bases). Germline lookup yields CDR1 MDHEN and CDR2 SYDVKM. The CDR3 has 12 residues. V was cut by 5 bases and J by 7 bases, with 11 bases left in between.

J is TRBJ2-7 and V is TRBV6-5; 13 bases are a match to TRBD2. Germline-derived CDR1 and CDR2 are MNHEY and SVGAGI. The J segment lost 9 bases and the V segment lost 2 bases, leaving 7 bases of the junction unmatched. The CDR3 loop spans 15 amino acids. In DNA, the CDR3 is TGTGCCAGCAGTTACACATGGACTAGCGGGAGTAGGCAGTACTTC. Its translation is CASSYTWTSGSRQYF.

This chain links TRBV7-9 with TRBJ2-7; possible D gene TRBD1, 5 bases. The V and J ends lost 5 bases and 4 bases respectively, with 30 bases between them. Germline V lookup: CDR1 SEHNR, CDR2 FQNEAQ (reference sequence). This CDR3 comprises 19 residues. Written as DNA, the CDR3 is TGTGCCAGCAGCGGAATGAACGCGCCCAGGGCTCGTCTTAATTACGAGCAGTACTTC. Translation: CASSGMNAPRARLNYEQYF.

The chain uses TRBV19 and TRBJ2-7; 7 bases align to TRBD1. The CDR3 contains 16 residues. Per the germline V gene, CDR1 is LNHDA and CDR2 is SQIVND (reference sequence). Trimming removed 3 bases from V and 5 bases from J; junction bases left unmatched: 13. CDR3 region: CASSMEDRWDIHEQYF. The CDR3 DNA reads TGTGCCAGTAGTATGGAGGACAGGTGGGATATCCACGAGCAGTACTTC.